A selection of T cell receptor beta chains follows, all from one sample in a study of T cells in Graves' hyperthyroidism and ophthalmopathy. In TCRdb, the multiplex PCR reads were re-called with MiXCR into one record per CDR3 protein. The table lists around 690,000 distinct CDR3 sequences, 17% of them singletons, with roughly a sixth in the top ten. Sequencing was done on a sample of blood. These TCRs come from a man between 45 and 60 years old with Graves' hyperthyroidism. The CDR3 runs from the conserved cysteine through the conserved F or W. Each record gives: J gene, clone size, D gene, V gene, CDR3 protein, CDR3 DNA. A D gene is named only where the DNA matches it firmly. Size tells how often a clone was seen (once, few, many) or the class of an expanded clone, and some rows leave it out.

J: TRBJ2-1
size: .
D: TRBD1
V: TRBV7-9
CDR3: CASFRDRAYNEQFF
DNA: TGTGCCAGTTTCCGGGACAGGGCTTACAATGAGCAGTTCTTC

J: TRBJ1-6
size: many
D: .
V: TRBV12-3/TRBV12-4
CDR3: CASSGTGNSPLHF
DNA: TGTGCCAGCAGTGGGACCGGAAATTCACCCCTCCACTTT

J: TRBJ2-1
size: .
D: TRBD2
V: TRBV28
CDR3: CASSPQLAGVGNEQFF
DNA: TGTGCCAGCAGCCCTCAGCTAGCGGGAGTGGGGAATGAGCAGTTCTTC

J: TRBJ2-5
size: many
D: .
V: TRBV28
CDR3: CASSLGAAGMETQYF
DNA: TGTGCCAGCAGTTTAGGGGCCGCTGGTATGGAGACCCAGTACTTC

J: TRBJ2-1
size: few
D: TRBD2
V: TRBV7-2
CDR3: CASDISGRRSYNEQFF
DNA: TGTGCCAGCGATATTAGCGGGAGACGGTCCTACAATGAGCAGTTCTTC

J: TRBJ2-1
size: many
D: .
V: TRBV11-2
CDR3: CASSLWEVNEQFF
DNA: TGTGCCAGCAGCTTATGGGAAGTCAATGAGCAGTTCTTC

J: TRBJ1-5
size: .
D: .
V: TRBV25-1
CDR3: CASSANRMDQPQHF
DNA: TGTGCCAGCAGTGCAAACAGGATGGATCAGCCCCAGCATTTT

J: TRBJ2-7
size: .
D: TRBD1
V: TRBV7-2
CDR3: CASSRPGQLTSEQYF
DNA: TGTGCCAGCAGCCGCCCGGGACAGCTAACCTCCGAGCAGTACTTC

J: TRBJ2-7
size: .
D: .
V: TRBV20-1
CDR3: CSASRAGYEQYF
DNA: TGCAGTGCTAGTCGGGCAGGGTACGAGCAGTACTTC

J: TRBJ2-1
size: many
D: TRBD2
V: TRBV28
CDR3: CASRGLAVYSYNEQFF
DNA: TGTGCCAGCAGGGGACTAGCGGTGTACTCCTACAATGAGCAGTTCTTC

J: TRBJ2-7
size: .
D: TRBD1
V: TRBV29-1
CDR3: CSVAIWTGANYEQYF
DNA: TGCAGCGTTGCAATTTGGACAGGGGCAAACTACGAGCAGTACTTC

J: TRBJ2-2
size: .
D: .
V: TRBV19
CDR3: CASSIVQNTGELFF
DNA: TGTGCCAGTAGTATAGTGCAGAACACCGGGGAGCTGTTTTTT

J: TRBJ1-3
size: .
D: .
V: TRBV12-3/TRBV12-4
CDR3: CASSLLGDVYSGNTIYF
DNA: TGTGCCAGCAGTTTACTGGGTGACGTTTACTCTGGAAACACCATATATTTT

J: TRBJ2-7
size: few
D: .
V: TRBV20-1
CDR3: CSAGGGPSYEQYF
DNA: TGCAGTGCTGGGGGCGGACCTTCGTACGAGCAGTACTTC

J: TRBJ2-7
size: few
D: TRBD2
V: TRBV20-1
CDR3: CSARVASGISYEQYF
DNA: TGCAGTGCTAGAGTTGCTAGCGGAATCTCCTACGAGCAGTACTTC

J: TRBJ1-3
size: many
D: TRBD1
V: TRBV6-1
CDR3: CASSPNRGSGNTIYF
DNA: TGTGCCAGCAGCCCTAACAGGGGCTCTGGAAACACCATATATTTT

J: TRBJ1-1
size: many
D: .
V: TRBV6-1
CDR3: CASSEGWGPAEAFF
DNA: TGTGCCAGCAGTGAAGGGTGGGGGCCGGCTGAAGCTTTCTTT

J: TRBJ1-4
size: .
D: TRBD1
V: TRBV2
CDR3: CASSETVDRGTVKLFF
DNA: TGTGCCAGCAGTGAGACAGTGGACAGGGGGACGGTAAAACTGTTTTTT

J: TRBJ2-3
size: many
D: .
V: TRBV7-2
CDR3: CASSLGPTSTDTQYF
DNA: TGTGCCAGCAGCTTAGGACCGACTAGCACAGATACGCAGTATTTT

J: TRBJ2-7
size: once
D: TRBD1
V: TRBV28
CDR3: CAIRTGTGLIYEQYF
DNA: TGTGCCATCAGAACCGGGACAGGGCTTATCTACGAGCAGTACTTC

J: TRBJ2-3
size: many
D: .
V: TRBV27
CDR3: CASSPQVSSTDTQYF
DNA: TGTGCCAGCAGTCCTCAGGTTTCTAGCACAGATACGCAGTATTTT

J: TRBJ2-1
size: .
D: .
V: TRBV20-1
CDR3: CSADTYTGENYNEQFF
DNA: TGCAGTGCTGACACATATACGGGGGAAAACTACAATGAGCAGTTCTTC